The text below deals with one T cell receptor beta chain. This entry belongs to a study of blood T cell repertoires in COVID-19. TCRdb's copy holds only in-frame clones and misses some; the assay was immunoSEQ multiplex PCR. The data show under 300,000 clones, roughly 87% seen once. The CDR3 contains 16 residues. Germline trimming cut 8 bases from V and 2 bases from J; bases unmatched to any gene: 9. From germline, CDR1 is MDHEN and CDR2 SYDVKM. The TCR was taken from a woman aged 25-40 years with acute COVID-19. Source material: PBMCs or T cells enriched from blood (not recorded which). The chain uses TRBV28 and TRBJ2-1, with TRBD2 matching over 10 bases. The CDR3 loop is CASGNTSGVAYNEQFF. Here the CDR3 DNA reads TGTGCCAGCGGAAACACTAGCGGGGTGGCCTACAATGAGCAGTTCTTC.